This passage covers 13 T cell receptor beta chains from one sample sequenced in a study of blood T cell repertoires in COVID-19. Using immunoSEQ multiplex PCR, the repertoire was profiled, and TCRdb retains in-frame clones only, with some absent. The profile covers roughly 220,000 clones, with about 85% appearing a single time and just under 20% taken by the ten largest. The sample comprised peripheral blood. All receptors come from a man younger than 40 with active or convalescent COVID-19.

This clone was found a few times. V and J are TRBV28 and TRBJ2-2; 8 bases align to TRBD1. Germline assignment: CDR1 MDHEN and CDR2 SYDVKM. Trimming removed 6 bases from V and 5 bases from J; junction bases left unmatched: 8. The CDR3 spans 15 residues. The CDR3 bases are TGTGCCAGCAGGCTACAGGGGGGACAAACCGGGGAGCTGTTTTTT. Translated: CASRLQGGQTGELFF.

This chain uses TRBV13 with TRBJ1-2; possible D gene TRBD1, 5 bases. The germline gives CDR1 PRHDT, CDR2 FYEKMQ (reference sequence). Between the trimmed V and J ends, which lost 5 bases and 2 bases, there was a span of 12 bases. The CDR3 runs to 14 residues. CDR3 DNA sequence: TGTGCCAGCAGCCCGGACACGATAAACTATGGCTACACCTTC. This translates into CASSPDTINYGYTF. Together with reference TRBV13 and TRBJ1-2, the CDR3 gives the full variable domain: AAGVIQSPRHLIKEKRETATLKCYPIPRHDTVYWYQQGPGQDPQFLISFYEKMQSDKGSIPDRFSAQQFSDYHSELNMSSLELGDSALYFCASSPDTINYGYTFGSGTRLTVV.

This chain links TRBV28 with TRBJ2-3, with 8 positions matching TRBD1. This CDR3 comprises 14 residues. V was pared by 5 bases and J by 6 bases, with 7 bases of the junction left unmatched. Germline values: CDR1 MDHEN, CDR2 SYDVKM. CDR3 in amino acids: CASSPRGPRDTQYF. DNA of the CDR3: TGTGCCAGCAGTCCCAGGGGGCCTAGGGATACGCAGTATTTT. The whole variable domain, filled in from reference TRBV28 and TRBJ2-3, reads DVKVTQSSRYLVKRTGEKVFLECVQDMDHENMFWYRQDPGLGLRLIYFSYDVKMKEKGDIPEGYSVSREKKERFSLILESASTNQTSMYLCASSPRGPRDTQYFGPGTRLTVL.

The V call is TRBV11-2, the J call TRBJ2-7, with D unresolved. Trimming removed 1 base from V and 6 bases from J, with 4 bases in between. Germline V CDR1 and CDR2: SGHAT, FQNNGV. The CDR3 loop spans 11 amino acids. CDR3 protein: CASSLGPEQYF. The CDR3 DNA reads TGTGCCAGCAGCTTAGGGCCCGAGCAGTACTTC.

The DNA of the CDR3 is TGTGCCAGCAGTGCCCGGGACAGTTTCCTCCCAGATACGCAGTATTTT. It yields the protein CASSARDSFLPDTQYF. V is TRBV6-1 and J is TRBJ2-3, with 7 bases matching TRBD1. With 4 bases clipped from V and 4 bases from J, the junction kept 11 bases outside the gene matches. In germline, CDR1 is MNHNS, CDR2 SASEGT. There are 16 residues in the CDR3.

This clone occurred a few times. The chain links TRBV10-3 to TRBJ2-7; the match to TRBD2 covers 7 bases. Trimming removed 5 bases from V and 3 bases from J; junction bases left unmatched: 10. This CDR3 contains 15 residues. Germline lookup yields CDR1 ENHRY and CDR2 SYGVKD. This chain's CDR3 is CAISIAGESLYEQYF. Written as DNA, the CDR3 is TGTGCCATCAGTATTGCGGGAGAAAGTCTCTACGAGCAGTACTTC.

The genes are TRBV5-1 and TRBJ1-5, with TRBD1 identical over 7 bases. V shed 1 base, J shed 5 bases, and the junction held 3 bases outside the gene matches. Germline CDR1 reads SGHRS; CDR2 reads YFSETQ. The CDR3 covers 14 residues. This CDR3 reads CASSLRGQDQPQHF. The CDR3 bases are TGCGCCAGCAGCTTGAGGGGGCAAGATCAGCCCCAGCATTTT.

J is TRBJ2-1 and V is TRBV10-3, with 8 bases fitting TRBD2. This CDR3 has 13 residues. The V gene end was trimmed by 6 bases and the J gene end by 4 bases; junction bases not matched to a gene: 2. Germline CDR1 ENHRY, CDR2 SYGVKD. For the CDR3, the DNA is TGTGCCATCAGGACTAGCGAGTACAATGAGCAGTTCTTC. Its protein is CAIRTSEYNEQFF.

For the CDR3, the DNA is TGTGCCAGTAGTATGACAGGGGATTCACCCCTCCACTTT. Translation: CASSMTGDSPLHF. The chain employs TRBV19 and TRBJ1-6; TRBD1 agrees at 8 bases. The J segment lost 8 bases and the V segment lost 3 bases, leaving 0 bases of the junction unmatched. Germline V lookup: CDR1 LNHDA, CDR2 SQIVND (reference sequence). The CDR3 is 13 residues long.

V and J are TRBV4-2 and TRBJ2-2; 11 bases line up with TRBD1. This CDR3 contains 16 residues. With 0 bases clipped from V and 7 bases from J, the junction kept 4 bases outside the gene matches. Germline V lookup: CDR1 LGHNA, CDR2 YNFKEQ. The CDR3: CASSQEGQGVVGELFF. CDR3 sequence (DNA): TGTGCCAGCAGCCAAGAGGGACAGGGGGTTGTCGGGGAGCTGTTTTTT.

The chain carries TRBV15 and TRBJ1-5, with D possibly being TRBD1 (5 bases). V was cut by 1 base and J by 5 bases, with 12 bases left in between. The CDR3 covers 15 residues. CDR1 is LNHNV, CDR2 YYDKDF, per germline (reference sequence). The chain's CDR3 is CATSRGGRQDQPQHF. CDR3 sequence (DNA): TGTGCCACCAGCAGAGGGGGGAGGCAGGATCAGCCCCAGCATTTT.

V gene TRBV18 combines with J gene TRBJ2-7, with D perhaps TRBD2 (6 bases). This CDR3 region has 16 residues. Trimming removed 3 bases at V and 0 bases at J, with 15 bases between. CDR1 is KGHSH, CDR2 LQKENI, per germline. The CDR3, as DNA: TGTGCCAGCTCACCGGGGGGAAGAGTTTCCTCCTACGAGCAGTACTTC. It translates to CASSPGGRVSSYEQYF. Complete variable domain (other parts from reference TRBV18 and TRBJ2-7): NAGVMQNPRHLVRRRGQEARLRCSPMKGHSHVYWYRQLPEEGLKFMVYLQKENIIDESGMPKERFSAEFPKEGPSILRIQQVVRGDSAAYFCASSPGGRVSSYEQYFGPGTRLTVT.

The CDR3 DNA reads TGCGCCAGCGGAGTGGTCTCAGGGATGGGGACCCAGTACTTC. Its translation is CASGVVSGMGTQYF. V gene TRBV10-2 combines with J gene TRBJ2-5; weak D call: TRBD1 (5 bases). The CDR3 totals 14 residues. V lost 8 bases and J 7 bases, leaving 20 bases between the germline ends. Germline V CDR1 and CDR2: WSHSY, SAAADI.